Shown below are 23 T cell receptor beta chains from a single sample sequenced in a study of shared clonotypes between healthy human individuals. Using immunoSEQ multiplex PCR, the repertoire was profiled, and TCRdb retains in-frame clones only, with some absent. This table holds roughly 2.5 million clones, approximately 94% found once. The material sequenced was naive CD4+ T cells sorted from blood. Subset meaning: CD45RA+ positively selected. All receptors derive from a man aged 18 to 29 in good health.

The V call is TRBV11-1, the J call TRBJ2-3; D gene ambiguous. Trimming took 0 bases from V and 2 from J, leaving 6 bases between them. This CDR3 contains 14 residues. Per the germline V gene, CDR1 is SGHAT and CDR2 is FQDESV (reference sequence). The CDR3 nucleotides read TGTGCCAGCAGCTTAGCACAGCACACAGATACGCAGTATTTT. It translates to CASSLAQHTDTQYF. The whole variable domain, remainder taken from reference TRBV11-1 and TRBJ2-3, is EAEVAQSPRYKITEKSQAVAFWCDPISGHATLYWYRQILGQGPELLVQFQDESVVDDSQLPKDRFSAERLKGVDSTLKIQPAELGDSAMYLCASSLAQHTDTQYFGPGTRLTVL.

This sequence joins TRBV28 and TRBJ1-6; the match to TRBD1 covers 9 bases. This CDR3 contains 17 residues. The V gene end was trimmed by 5 bases and the J gene end by 0 bases; junction bases not matched to a gene: 5. In germline, CDR1 is MDHEN, CDR2 SYDVKM. As DNA, the CDR3 is TGTGCCAGCAGTGTCGGGACAGGGAGCTCCTATAATTCACCCCTCCACTTT. Translated: CASSVGTGSSYNSPLHF.

The rearrangement links TRBV18 to TRBJ2-1, with D perhaps TRBD2 (5 bases). The CDR3 extends over 15 amino acids. V shed 1 base and J shed 4 bases, with 11 bases lying between them. Germline loops: CDR1 KGHSH, CDR2 LQKENI. In DNA, the CDR3 is TGTGCCAGCTCACCACGGAGGACCGATTACAATGAGCAGTTCTTC. Its protein product is CASSPRRTDYNEQFF.

On this clone itself: Other DNA sequences from this sample encode an identical CDR3 as well. J is TRBJ1-1 and V is TRBV6-5; no firm D call. The CDR3 is 14 amino acids. V lost 0 bases to trimming and J lost 1 base, with 6 bases between them. Germline CDR1 is MNHEY and CDR2 is SVGAGI. The CDR3 region is CASSYSSWNTEAFF. The CDR3 DNA sequence: TGTGCCAGCAGTTACTCCTCTTGGAACACTGAAGCTTTCTTT.

The chain carries TRBV10-3 and TRBJ2-5; D is perhaps TRBD1 (6 bases). Trimming shortened V by 6 bases and J by 1 base, and 12 bases separated the two germline ends. CDR1 and CDR2 (germline): ENHRY, SYGVKD. The CDR3 has 14 amino acids. DNA of the CDR3: TGTGCCATCAGCTTTACAGGGTCCCAAGAGACCCAGTACTTC. It yields the protein CAISFTGSQETQYF.

The chain recombines TRBV19 with TRBJ1-6; no definite D call. The CDR3 length is 15 residues. The V end was cut by 5 bases, the J end by 6 bases, with 14 bases between. The germline gives CDR1 LNHDA, CDR2 SQIVND (reference sequence). The CDR3 region has the DNA TGTGCCAGTAGTCCAACAAGAACCTCTAATTCACCCCTCCACTTT. Its protein product is CASSPTRTSNSPLHF.

The chain employs TRBV4-1 and TRBJ1-6, with D unresolved. The CDR3 spans 16 residues. V was shortened by 0 bases and J by 8 bases, with 14 bases between the two germline ends. CDR1 MGHRA and CDR2 YSYEKL come from the germline V gene. The CDR3 loop reads CASSQDSAGGHSPLHF. CDR3 bases: TGCGCCAGCAGCCAAGATTCGGCAGGTGGGCATTCACCCCTCCACTTT.

V is TRBV6-4 and J is TRBJ2-3, with 12 bases fitting TRBD2. J gave up 2 bases and V 5 bases, and 2 bases lay outside the gene matches. The germline CDR1 and CDR2 sequences are MRHNA and SNTAGT. CDR3 length equals 15 residues. CDR3 in amino acids: CASSRTSGTTDTQYF. The CDR3 DNA is TGTGCCAGCAGTAGGACTAGCGGGACCACAGATACGCAGTATTTT.

Turning to this clone: This same CDR3 is encoded by further DNA sequences in the sample. This chain joins TRBV11-3 and TRBJ2-1; tentatively, D is TRBD2 (6 bases). In germline, CDR1 is SGHNT, CDR2 YENEEA. The CDR3 consists of 14 residues. Trimming took off 1 base at V and 4 bases at J, with 8 bases between the two ends. CDR3 in DNA: TGTGCCAGCAGCTTAGGCGGGATTTACAATGAGCAGTTCTTC. Encoded protein: CASSLGGIYNEQFF.

The CDR3 region is CASSQELDRGEKLFF. The DNA of the CDR3 is TGCGCCAGCAGCCAAGAATTGGACAGGGGTGAAAAACTGTTTTTT. The chain carries TRBV4-3 and TRBJ1-4; TRBD1 matches at 9 bases. Looked up from germline, CDR1 is LGHNA and CDR2 is YSLEER. This CDR3 contains 15 residues. J gave up 7 bases and V 0 bases, and 3 bases lay outside the gene matches.

The CDR3 region has the DNA TGTGCCAGCAGCTCTTTCCTAGAGAAGTACTTC. This codes for CASSSFLEKYF. V is TRBV11-2 and J is TRBJ2-7; D is unresolved. The germline V and J ends were trimmed by 4 bases and 11 bases, with 12 bases remaining between them. This CDR3 has 11 residues. Germline V gene sequence: CDR1 SGHAT, CDR2 FQNNGV. The full variable domain, in which reference TRBV11-2 and TRBJ2-7 provide the parts outside the CDR3, is EAGVAQSPRYKIIEKRQSVAFWCNPISGHATLYWYQQILGQGPKLLIQFQNNGVVDDSQLPKDRFSAERLKGVDSTLKIQPAKLEDSAVYLCASSSFLEKYFGPGTRLTVT.

The chain is built from TRBV7-9 and TRBJ1-6; TRBD1 matches 9 bases. The CDR3 is made up of 15 amino acids. Germline V gene sequence: CDR1 SEHNR, CDR2 FQNEAQ (reference sequence). Germline trimming cut 5 bases from V and 7 bases from J; bases unmatched to any gene: 6. The CDR3 loop reads CASSPGTGKNSPLHF. Here the CDR3 DNA reads TGTGCCAGCAGCCCTGGGACAGGGAAGAATTCACCCCTCCACTTT.

The V and J genes are TRBV29-1 and TRBJ1-2, with D possibly being TRBD1 (6 bases). V lost 5 bases and J 9 bases, leaving 10 bases between the germline ends. CDR3 length: 10 amino acids. Per germline, CDR1 SQVTM and CDR2 ANQGSEA. The CDR3 here is CSVSGVSYTF. CDR3 sequence (DNA): TGCAGCGTTTCAGGGGTTAGCTACACCTTC. The whole variable domain, filled in from reference TRBV29-1 and TRBJ1-2, reads SAVISQKPSRDICQRGTSLTIQCQVDSQVTMMFWYRQQPGQSLTLIATANQGSEATYESGFVIDKFPISRPNLTFSTLTVSNMSPEDSSIYLCSVSGVSYTFGSGTRLTVV.

The chain employs TRBV9 and TRBJ2-3, with D possibly matching TRBD1 (5 bases). CDR3 length: 16 amino acids. CDR1 and CDR2 from the germline V gene are SGDLS and YYNGEE. Trimming left V 0 bases short and J 1 base short, with 12 bases between. CDR3 residues: CASSVGTGPGTDTQYF. CDR3 DNA: TGTGCCAGCAGCGTAGGAACAGGCCCGGGCACAGATACGCAGTATTTT.

This clone was found a few times. The chain uses TRBV2 and TRBJ1-4, with a tentative D call TRBD1 (5 bases). The CDR3 sequence is 12 residues long. Looked up from germline, CDR1 is SNHLY and CDR2 is FYNNEI. V lost 4 bases and J lost 5, with 5 bases in between. The chain's CDR3 is CASSGQNEKLFF. The CDR3 DNA is TGTGCCAGCAGTGGACAGAATGAAAAACTGTTTTTT.

This sequence joins TRBV2 and TRBJ1-5, with a tentative D call TRBD1 (6 bases). Looked up from germline, CDR1 is SNHLY and CDR2 is FYNNEI. With 5 bases removed from V and 2 bases from J, the gap between germline ends came to 10 bases. This CDR3 region has 14 residues. DNA for the CDR3: TGTGCCAGCAGTATCGGGGGCCGCAATCAGCCCCAGCATTTT. This codes for CASSIGGRNQPQHF.

The chain joins TRBV7-9 to TRBJ2-2; 8 positions match TRBD1. V shed 5 bases, J shed 4 bases, and the junction held 15 bases outside the gene matches. Germline V gene data show CDR1 as SEHNR and CDR2 as FQNEAQ (reference sequence). The CDR3 is made up of 18 amino acids. CDR3 in amino acids: CASSPWGSQGASTGELFF. The CDR3 coding sequence is TGTGCCAGCAGCCCCTGGGGTAGCCAGGGGGCTAGCACCGGGGAGCTGTTTTTT.

The genes are TRBV5-1 and TRBJ2-2; D unclear. The germline V gene has CDR1 SGHRS and CDR2 YFSETQ. The CDR3 loop spans 14 amino acids. V shed 1 base and J shed 4 bases, with 8 bases lying between them. The CDR3 protein is CASSLSQITGELFF. The DNA of the CDR3 is TGCGCCAGCAGCTTGTCCCAAATCACCGGGGAGCTGTTTTTT.

The genes are TRBV4-3 and TRBJ1-5; D ambiguous. The CDR3 loop spans 16 amino acids. V shed 0 bases and J shed 5 bases, with 14 bases lying between them. In germline, CDR1 is LGHNA, CDR2 YSLEER. The CDR3, as DNA: TGCGCCAGCAGCCAAGAAGCGACCGGGTCACATCAGCCCCAGCATTTT. Amino acid sequence: CASSQEATGSHQPQHF.

The V and J genes are TRBV7-2 and TRBJ2-1, with 12 bases that match TRBD2. This CDR3 is 16 amino acids long. V lost 5 bases and J lost 7; bases outside the gene matches: 9. CDR1 is SGHTA, CDR2 FQGNSA, per germline. The CDR3 region has the DNA TGTGCCAGCAGCACGACTAGCGGGAGTTTCTATAATGAGCAGTTCTTC. Encoded protein: CASSTTSGSFYNEQFF.

The genes are TRBV5-1 and TRBJ2-4; either TRBD1 or TRBD2 may supply D (5 bases each). CDR1 and CDR2 from the germline V gene are SGHRS and YFSETQ. The CDR3 contains 16 residues. Trimming shortened V by 0 bases and J by 12 bases, and 22 bases separated the two germline ends. The CDR3 DNA sequence: TGCGCCAGCAGCTTGGCCCGGCAGGGAAGAGCTAGCACTCAGTACTTC. Translation gives CASSLARQGRASTQYF.

The chain has TRBV6-5 and TRBJ1-3; D remains unclear. This CDR3 has 14 residues. Germline V lookup: CDR1 MNHEY, CDR2 SVGAGI. Trimming removed 8 bases at V and 0 bases at J, with 11 bases between. This CDR3 is CASGDILSGNTIYF. The CDR3 DNA is TGTGCCAGCGGGGATATACTCTCTGGAAACACCATATATTTT.

The chain recombines TRBV6-1 with TRBJ2-3; 12 bases fit TRBD2. Germline lookup yields CDR1 MNHNS and CDR2 SASEGT. The V segment lost 2 bases and the J segment 5 bases; nucleotides outside the gene matches: 8. The length of the CDR3 is 17 residues. In DNA form, the CDR3 reads TGTGCCAGCAGTGAAAGGGCTAGCGGGAGGGCCAGAGATACGCAGTATTTT. The encoded protein is CASSERASGRARDTQYF.